This TCR beta chain was found in a study of shared clonotypes between healthy human individuals. Only in-frame clones appear in the TCRdb table, and some are missing; sequencing was by immunoSEQ multiplex PCR. The table includes around 2.3 million clones, approximately 94% detected once. Germline assignment: CDR1 SQVTM and CDR2 ANQGSEA. The CDR3 covers 13 residues. The V gene end was trimmed by 4 bases and the J gene end by 3 bases; junction bases not matched to a gene: 1. What was sequenced was naive CD4+ T cells sorted from blood. Subset here: CD45RA+ positively selected. V and J are TRBV29-1 and TRBJ1-1, with TRBD1 identical over 11 bases. This receptor was identified in a man younger than 35 in good health. CDR3 in amino acids: CSVVGQGDTEAFF. The CDR3 DNA sequence: TGCAGCGTTGTGGGACAGGGGGACACTGAAGCTTTCTTT.